This is a list of T cell receptor beta chains from one sample in a study of T cell responses to AZD1222 COVID-19 vaccine. The protocol was immunoSEQ multiplex PCR, while the TCRdb copy is restricted to in-frame clones and leaves out a portion. The sample yields 100,000 to 150,000 clones, about 87% seen once. Specimen: peripheral blood, collected on day 0 of AZD1222 vaccination. The receptors derive from an adult in good health. CDR3s include the opening cysteine and the closing phenylalanine or tryptophan. A D gene is named only where the DNA matches it firmly. Size is stated for part of the rows, as once, few or many counts, or as a class when the clone is expanded.

D gene	clone size	V gene	J gene	CDR3 DNA	CDR3 protein
.	once	TRBV6-5	TRBJ1-5	TGTGCCAGCAGTTACTCGATGGACAATAGACAGCCCCAGCATTTT	CASSYSMDNRQPQHF
TRBD2	.	TRBV5-6	TRBJ2-1	TGTGCCAGCAGCTTGTTGCTAGCGGGAGACTACAATGAGCAGTTCTTC	CASSLLLAGDYNEQFF
.	.	TRBV21-1	TRBJ1-1	TGTGCCAGCAGCAAAGGAGAAAGCCTGAACACTGAAGCTTTCTTT	CASSKGESLNTEAFF
.	.	TRBV5-1	TRBJ2-1	TGCGCCAGCAGCTTGTCACAGGGTTGGTACAATGAGCAGTTCTTC	CASSLSQGWYNEQFF
TRBD1	.	TRBV28	TRBJ1-4	TGTGCCAGCAGTACATATACAGGGGCTGGGGAAAAACTGTTTTTT	CASSTYTGAGEKLFF
TRBD2	.	TRBV6-1	TRBJ2-1	TGTGCCAGCAGTGAGAATTCGGGAACTAGCGCCCAAATACTGAACAATGAGCAGTTCTTC	CASSENSGTSAQILNNEQFF
.	.	TRBV7-2	TRBJ2-5	TGTGCCAGCAGCTTCAATTGGTTGGAGACCCAGTACTTC	CASSFNWLETQYF
.	.	TRBV27	TRBJ1-2	TGTGCCAGCAGTTTATCGGGACAAGGGAACTATGGCTACACCTTC	CASSLSGQGNYGYTF
TRBD1	.	TRBV12-3/TRBV12-4	TRBJ1-2	TGTGCCAGCAGCCGACAGGGTTTCGGCGGCTACACCTTC	CASSRQGFGGYTF
.	.	TRBV6-5	TRBJ1-1	TGTGCCAGCAGGATGAGCGCTCTTATGAACACTGAAGCTTTCTTT	CASRMSALMNTEAFF
.	.	TRBV10-3	TRBJ1-3	TGTGCCATCAGGGACAGCTCTGGAAACACCATATATTTT	CAIRDSSGNTIYF
.	.	TRBV9	TRBJ1-2	TGTGCCAGCAGCGTAGGCATCACGGCGGATGGCTACACCTTC	CASSVGITADGYTF
TRBD2	.	TRBV19	TRBJ2-3	TGTGCCAGTAGTACCGGGACTAGCGGGGGTGATACGCAGTATTTT	CASSTGTSGGDTQYF
.	.	TRBV7-2	TRBJ1-1	TGTGCCAGCAAAGGACAGCTGAACACTGAAGCTTTCTTT	CASKGQLNTEAFF
TRBD2	.	TRBV5-1	TRBJ2-3	TGCGCCAGCAGCTGGACTAGCGGGGGGCTCACAGATACGCAGTATTTT	CASSWTSGGLTDTQYF
TRBD1	.	TRBV19	TRBJ2-2	TGTGCCAGTAAACGGGACAGAGACACCGGGGAGCTGTTTTTT	CASKRDRDTGELFF
TRBD2	.	TRBV9	TRBJ2-3	TGTGCCAGCACTCCCGCGGGGGTAGGCACAGATACGCAGTATTTT	CASTPAGVGTDTQYF
.	.	TRBV3-1/TRBV3-2	TRBJ2-3	TGTGCCAGCAGCCTAAGGACGGGCCGGGCAGATACGCAGTATTTT	CASSLRTGRADTQYF
TRBD1	.	TRBV19	TRBJ1-5	TGTGCCAGTAGTACACGGACAGGGACGGGTAATCAGCCCCAGCATTTT	CASSTRTGTGNQPQHF
.	.	TRBV6-1	TRBJ1-4	TGTGCCAGCAGTGAAGCGTGGACGGGTAATGAAAAACTGTTTTTT	CASSEAWTGNEKLFF
.	.	TRBV11-2	TRBJ1-1	TGTGCCAGCAGGTCCCCCGGGCGCCTAGATGAAGCTTTCTTT	CASRSPGRLDEAFF
.	.	TRBV27	TRBJ1-5	TGTGCCAGCAGTCTGGAGGGGGTGCAGCCCCAGCATTTT	CASSLEGVQPQHF
.	.	TRBV6-6	TRBJ2-2	TGTGCCAGCAGTTACACTGGGACCGGGGAGCTGTTTTTT	CASSYTGTGELFF
TRBD2	.	TRBV24-1	TRBJ2-3	TGTGCCACCAGTGATTTGCGCGGGAGGGCCATAGATACGCAGTATTTT	CATSDLRGRAIDTQYF
.	.	TRBV15	TRBJ2-3	TGTGCCACCAGCAGGGAGACTAGCACAGATACGCAGTATTTT	CATSRETSTDTQYF
.	.	TRBV5-1	TRBJ1-1	TGCGCCAGCAGCTTGGACGGACGGAAGAACACTGAAGCTTTCTTT	CASSLDGRKNTEAFF
TRBD1	.	TRBV3-1/TRBV3-2	TRBJ1-3	TGTGCCAGCAACACAGGGGGGGGAAACACCATATATTTT	CASNTGGGNTIYF
.	.	TRBV11-3	TRBJ2-2	TGTGCCAGCAGCTTAGAAGGCGGGGAGCTGTTTTTT	CASSLEGGELFF
TRBD1	.	TRBV2	TRBJ1-2	TGTGCCAGCAGTGAAGGACAGGGAGGCACCTTC	CASSEGQGGTF
.	few	TRBV27	TRBJ2-7	TGTGCCAGCAGTTTCCTTGGCTCCGAGCAGTACTTC	CASSFLGSEQYF
.	.	TRBV23-1	TRBJ2-3	TGCGCCAGCAGTCACTCCTCGACCCTTAGCACAGATACGCAGTATTTT	CASSHSSTLSTDTQYF
.	once	TRBV28	TRBJ2-1	TGTGCCAGCAGTTCTACAATGCGTGAGCAGTTCTTC	CASSSTMREQFF
.	.	TRBV13	TRBJ1-1	TGTGCCAGCAGCTTAGGCCTAATGAACACTGAAGCTTTCTTT	CASSLGLMNTEAFF
TRBD1	.	TRBV13	TRBJ2-2	TGTGCCAGCAGCTTCCCGGGACAGGGGGACCGGGAGCTGTTTTTT	CASSFPGQGDRELFF
.	.	TRBV5-1	TRBJ2-1	TGCGCCAGCAGCTTGTCCGCATCGGTGGATGAGCAGTTCTTC	CASSLSASVDEQFF
TRBD2	.	TRBV18	TRBJ2-2	TGTGCCAGCTCACCCCTGACTAGCGGGAACACCGGGGAGCTGTTTTTT	CASSPLTSGNTGELFF
TRBD1	.	TRBV12-3/TRBV12-4	TRBJ2-7	TGTGCCAGCAGCCCGACAGGGGCCTACGAGCAGTACTTC	CASSPTGAYEQYF
TRBD1	.	TRBV5-4	TRBJ1-1	TGTGCCAGCAGCACGGGACAGAGCAACACTGAAGCTTTCTTT	CASSTGQSNTEAFF
.	.	TRBV6-2/TRBV6-3	TRBJ2-7	TGTGCCAGCAGCGTTTTATGGAGCAGCACCCCCTCCGAGCAGTACTTC	CASSVLWSSTPSEQYF
TRBD1	.	TRBV7-9	TRBJ2-1	TGTGCCAGCAGCTTAGTTCCGGGACAGGGGTCCGATGAGCAGTTCTTC	CASSLVPGQGSDEQFF
TRBD1	.	TRBV5-4	TRBJ2-7	TGTGCCAGCAGCTCCCCGGGACAGGGGCCCTACGAGCAGTACTTC	CASSSPGQGPYEQYF
TRBD2	.	TRBV18	TRBJ2-1	TGTGCCAGCTCACAGACTAGCGGACTCACGGAGCAGTTCTTC	CASSQTSGLTEQFF
.	.	TRBV9	TRBJ2-2	TGTGCCAGCAGCCCAGAGGGGGCGAACACCGGGGAGCTGTTTTTT	CASSPEGANTGELFF
.	.	TRBV30	TRBJ1-4	TGTGCCTGGAGTGTATCGGGGGGGCAGGCTAATGAAAAACTGTTTTTT	CAWSVSGGQANEKLFF
.	.	TRBV19	TRBJ1-3	TGTGCCAGTAGTATCCAGTCCCCAACTTACTCTGGAAACACCATATATTTT	CASSIQSPTYSGNTIYF
.	.	TRBV2	TRBJ2-3	TGTGCCAGCCTGGAATTCTGGGGGGCCGTGGATACGCAGTATTTT	CASLEFWGAVDTQYF
TRBD1	.	TRBV5-1	TRBJ2-3	TGCGCCAGCAGCTTGGGAGGGACAGGGGTAGATACGCAGTATTTT	CASSLGGTGVDTQYF
TRBD1	.	TRBV5-8	TRBJ2-5	TGTGCCAGCAGCTACAGGACAGGGGATGAGACCCAGTACTTC	CASSYRTGDETQYF
.	.	TRBV5-4	TRBJ2-2	TGTGCCAGCAGCTCCGGGACCAAATCCGTGACCGGGGAGCTGTTTTTT	CASSSGTKSVTGELFF
.	.	TRBV7-3	TRBJ2-1	TGTGCCAGCAGCTTAGATCATAGGACTACTTACAATGAGCAGTTCTTC	CASSLDHRTTYNEQFF
.	.	TRBV19	TRBJ2-1	TGTGCCAGTAGTAGGGGGGGCCGGTACAATGAGCAGTTCTTC	CASSRGGRYNEQFF
.	.	TRBV30	TRBJ1-6	TGTGCCTGGAGCGGACAGATCTCCTATAATTCACCCCTCCACTTT	CAWSGQISYNSPLHF
.	.	TRBV4-1	TRBJ1-3	TGCGCCAGCAGCCAAGATCCCTTATCCCATGACAGCTCTGGAAACACCATATATTTT	CASSQDPLSHDSSGNTIYF